The 23 T cell receptor beta chains below all came from one sample that was sequenced in a study of cytomegalovirus exposure and HLA in healthy donors. The study ran its PCR with 60 Vbeta and 13 Jbeta primers. Generated by immunoSEQ multiplex PCR, the TCRdb table keeps only in-frame clones and is missing some. The table includes 200,000 to 250,000 clones, roughly 91% detected once. The sequenced sample was PBMCs. The receptors were sampled from a woman aged 18-29 years in good health and CMV-seronegative.

A single count supports this clone. The chain couples TRBV2 to TRBJ2-1, with a possible D match to TRBD2 (5 bases). The CDR3 has 14 amino acids. Germline assignment: CDR1 SNHLY and CDR2 FYNNEI. V lost 8 bases to trimming and J lost 4 bases, with 15 bases between them. CDR3 coding DNA: TGTGCCAGCCAAAGGCTAGCCTCATACAATGAGCAGTTCTTC. As protein: CASQRLASYNEQFF.

This clone was observed a single time. The J gene is TRBJ1-5, the V gene TRBV29-1; possibly TRBD1 for D (6 bases). The CDR3 covers 13 residues. Germline lookup yields CDR1 SQVTM and CDR2 ANQGSEA. Trimming removed 4 bases at V and 4 bases at J, with 11 bases between. CDR3 coding DNA: TGCAGCGTTGGAGCAGGGGCAAATCAGCCCCAGCATTTT. Its translation: CSVGAGANQPQHF.

The genes are TRBV11-2 and TRBJ1-1; D ambiguous. The CDR3 consists of 13 residues. Trimming took off 4 bases at V and 5 bases at J, with 11 bases between the two ends. Germline V gene lookup returns CDR1 SGHAT and CDR2 FQNNGV. The CDR3 DNA is TGTGCCAGCAGCTGGGGAGTAAGGACTGAAGCTTTCTTT. This sequence encodes CASSWGVRTEAFF.

This chain connects TRBV11-3 to TRBJ2-7, with a weak D call TRBD2 (6 bases). Germline CDR1 SGHNT, CDR2 YENEEA. Trimming removed 0 bases at V and 7 bases at J, with 13 bases between. The CDR3 covers 14 residues. The CDR3 is CASSLERFAGEQYF. For the CDR3, the DNA is TGTGCCAGCAGCTTAGAAAGGTTTGCGGGAGAGCAGTACTTC.

V is TRBV4-2 and J is TRBJ2-1; 14 bases align to TRBD2. The CDR3 covers 18 residues. From germline, CDR1 is LGHNA and CDR2 YNFKEQ. Trimming removed 3 bases from V and 2 bases from J; junction bases left unmatched: 6. Written as DNA, the CDR3 is TGTGCCAGCAGCCAGGGGACTAGCGGGAGTAGTCCCTACAATGAGCAGTTCTTC. Translated, it gives CASSQGTSGSSPYNEQFF.

This clone has more than one count but fewer than ten. The V call is TRBV5-1, the J call TRBJ1-1; D ambiguous. V lost 2 bases, J lost 3 bases, and 8 bases lay in between. The CDR3 contains 13 residues. The germline gives CDR1 SGHRS, CDR2 YFSETQ. In DNA form, the CDR3 reads TGCGCCAGCAGCTTTCGAACAGACACTGAAGCTTTCTTT. It yields the protein CASSFRTDTEAFF.

The rearrangement links TRBV7-3 to TRBJ2-3; D is ambiguous. Trimming pared 5 bases from V and 4 bases from J, leaving 10 bases between. The CDR3 consists of 13 residues. Germline assignment: CDR1 SGHTA and CDR2 FQGTGA. CDR3 bases: TGTGCCAGCAGCCCCCTAAACGCAGATACGCAGTATTTT. Translating gives CASSPLNADTQYF.

The CDR3 is CASSKRAGATDTQYF. DNA for the CDR3: TGTGCCAGTAGTAAACGAGCGGGGGCCACAGATACGCAGTATTTT. The chain uses TRBV19 and TRBJ2-3, with 8 bases lining up with TRBD2. CDR1 LNHDA and CDR2 SQIVND come from the germline V gene (reference sequence). V dropped 4 bases and J dropped 2; count of bases not matched to a gene: 5. The CDR3 runs 15 residues.

The rearrangement uses TRBV11-2 and TRBJ2-3, with no clear D. V shed 5 bases and J shed 3 bases, with 9 bases lying between them. The CDR3 is 13 residues long. Germline-derived CDR1 and CDR2 are SGHAT and FQNNGV. The CDR3 DNA follows: TGTGCCAGCAGCGCCGCCGGGACAGATACGCAGTATTTT. It is translated as CASSAAGTDTQYF.

The chain links TRBV6-6 to TRBJ1-3, with D perhaps matching TRBD1 (6 bases). The germline V and J ends were trimmed by 8 bases and 0 bases, with 14 bases remaining between them. Germline assignment: CDR1 MNHNY and CDR2 SVGAGI (reference sequence). This CDR3 has 15 amino acids. The CDR3 is CASAPQGRSGNTIYF. The DNA for the CDR3 is TGTGCCAGCGCGCCCCAGGGGCGCTCTGGAAACACCATATATTTT.

V usage is TRBV4-3 and J usage is TRBJ1-1; a possible D gene is TRBD1 (6 bases). Germline CDR1 and CDR2: LGHNA and YSLEER. The CDR3 consists of 15 residues. The V gene lost 0 bases and the J gene lost 1 base, with 9 bases spanning the gap. The CDR3: CASSQDGGANTEAFF. CDR3 DNA: TGCGCCAGCAGCCAAGATGGGGGGGCGAACACTGAAGCTTTCTTT.

The DNA for the CDR3 is TGTGCCAGCAGCTTAGGGGCCTCGGGGTGGCAAGAGACCCAGTACTTC. It yields the protein CASSLGASGWQETQYF. The J gene is TRBJ2-5, the V gene TRBV7-2; D is perhaps TRBD2 (5 bases). The ends were cut back, 1 base at V and 2 bases at J, with 14 bases in the middle. The CDR3 covers 16 residues. CDR1 and CDR2 from the germline V gene are SGHTA and FQGNSA.

The chain employs TRBV7-8 and TRBJ1-5, with D tentatively TRBD1 (6 bases). Germline CDR1 and CDR2: SGHVS and FQNEAQ. CDR3 length: 13 amino acids. V was cut by 5 bases and J by 6 bases, with 11 bases left in between. The CDR3 nucleotides are TGTGCCAGCAGCCTACAGGGAAGTCAGCCCCAGCATTTT. It yields the protein CASSLQGSQPQHF. Full variable domain (rest looked up from reference TRBV7-8 and TRBJ1-5): GAGVSQSPRYKVAKRGQDVALRCDPISGHVSLFWYQQALGQGPEFLTYFQNEAQLDKSGLPSDRFFAERPEGSVSTLKIQRTQQEDSAVYLCASSLQGSQPQHFGDGTRLSIL.

V is TRBV4-3 and J is TRBJ2-7, with a tentative D call TRBD2 (6 bases). The germline gives CDR1 LGHNA, CDR2 YSLEER. The CDR3 spans 14 residues. V dropped 2 bases and J dropped 3 bases, with 11 bases sitting between them. CDR3 sequence reads: CASSQNSGNYEQYF. The CDR3 DNA sequence: TGCGCCAGCAGCCAAAATAGCGGTAACTACGAGCAGTACTTC.

The chain uses TRBV5-4 and TRBJ1-1; possible D gene TRBD1, 5 bases. Germline V gene sequence: CDR1 SGHNT, CDR2 YYREEE (reference sequence). Trimming stripped 3 bases from V and 3 bases from J, with 18 bases between. CDR3 length: 16 residues. The DNA for the CDR3 is TGTGCCAGCAGCTGGGGGGGTCGGGGATTGGACACTGAAGCTTTCTTT. This codes for CASSWGGRGLDTEAFF.

The CDR3 region has the DNA TGTGCCATCAGTGGGACTAGCTCAGATACGCAGTATTTT. It encodes CAISGTSSDTQYF. The chain employs TRBV10-3 and TRBJ2-3; TRBD2 matches 8 bases. Looked up from germline, CDR1 is ENHRY and CDR2 is SYGVKD. CDR3 size: 13 residues. V was pared by 4 bases and J by 4 bases, with 1 base of the junction left unmatched.

The V gene is TRBV7-9, the J gene TRBJ2-7, with 8 nucleotides matching TRBD1. Germline-derived CDR1 and CDR2 are SEHNR and FQNEAQ (reference sequence). The length of the CDR3 is 14 residues. The V segment lost 6 bases and the J segment 6 bases; nucleotides outside the gene matches: 10. CDR3 sequence (DNA): TGTGCCAGCAGTCTTTTGGACAGGGACGGCGAGCAGTACTTC. Translating it yields CASSLLDRDGEQYF.

J is TRBJ2-7 and V is TRBV27; tentative D call: TRBD2 (6 bases). CDR1 MNHEY and CDR2 SMNVEV come from the germline V gene (reference sequence). The CDR3 is 14 residues long. V dropped 3 bases and J dropped 4 bases, with 13 bases sitting between them. CDR3 region: CASSFGGAAYEQYF. The CDR3 DNA sequence: TGTGCCAGCAGTTTCGGGGGAGCGGCGTACGAGCAGTACTTC.

The rearrangement links TRBV7-3 to TRBJ2-2; D gene ambiguous. CDR1 and CDR2 from the germline V gene are SGHTA and FQGTGA. The ends were cut back, 2 bases at V and 0 bases at J, with 10 bases in the middle. This CDR3 is built from 16 residues. The CDR3 sequence is CASSLHGRSNTGELFF. CDR3 DNA: TGTGCCAGCAGCTTACATGGGCGATCGAACACCGGGGAGCTGTTTTTT.

This chain connects TRBV18 to TRBJ2-2, with 8 bases aligning to TRBD2. V lost 8 bases and J lost 5; bases outside the gene matches: 10. The CDR3 consists of 15 residues. In germline, CDR1 is KGHSH, CDR2 LQKENI. CDR3 DNA sequence: TGTGCCAGCCCCCGGAGCGGGAGTAAGACCGGGGAGCTGTTTTTT. Amino acids: CASPRSGSKTGELFF.

CDR3: CASSSMGLAGNEQFF. DNA for the CDR3: TGTGCCAGCAGCTCCATGGGACTAGCGGGAAATGAGCAGTTCTTC. The rearrangement joins TRBV11-2 to TRBJ2-1, with 13 bases identical to TRBD2. V shed 4 bases and J 7 bases; nucleotides not matched to a gene: 4. The CDR3 sequence is 15 residues long. CDR1 and CDR2 from the germline V gene are SGHAT and FQNNGV.

V gene TRBV19 combines with J gene TRBJ2-1, with TRBD2 matching 8 bases. The CDR3 loop spans 14 amino acids. The V gene's germline CDR1 is LNHDA and CDR2 SQIVND (reference sequence). Losses at the gene ends were 3 bases for V and 5 bases for J; bases not matched to a gene: 3. The CDR3 region is CASSIGLAHNEQFF. The DNA for the CDR3 is TGTGCCAGTAGTATCGGACTAGCCCACAATGAGCAGTTCTTC.

The V call is TRBV7-2, the J call TRBJ2-5; 7 bases line up with TRBD2. Trimming took 0 bases from V and 5 from J; bases not matched to a gene: 6. CDR3 length: 15 residues. CDR1 and CDR2 from the germline V gene are SGHTA and FQGNSA. The CDR3 is CASSLAGGSGETQYF. Written as DNA, the CDR3 is TGTGCCAGCAGCTTAGCGGGGGGTAGCGGGGAGACCCAGTACTTC.